What follows describes a single T cell receptor beta chain. Some clones are missing from TCRdb's copy, which holds only in-frame ones; the method was immunoSEQ multiplex PCR. Among approximately 88,000 clones, roughly 91% were seen once, and the ten largest hold roughly 4.5%. These data belong to a study of T cell changes during pregnancy in multiple sclerosis. Germline CDR1 is SGHDT and CDR2 is YYEEEE. V gave up 2 bases and J gave up 5 bases; unmatched junction bases: 3. The CDR3 has 13 residues. The sample consisted of peripheral blood, taken in the first trimester of pregnancy. The V and J genes are TRBV5-6 and TRBJ2-7; 8 bases are a match to TRBD1. This sequence was found in a female donor with multiple sclerosis, enrolled in a pregnancy study. CDR3 DNA sequence: TGTGCCAGCAGCTTTGGACAGGGCCACGAGCAGTACTTC. This encodes CASSFGQGHEQYF.